This T cell receptor beta chain was sequenced in a study of pediatric ulcerative colitis. The study, taken as a whole, reports: Repertoires came from total lymphocyte DNA, not specific subsets. Ulcerative colitis patients shared more blood-rectal clones than controls.

The diagnostic colonoscopy in ulcerative colitis patients preceded any immunosuppressive treatment. Sequencing was at survey level. Generated by immunoSEQ multiplex PCR, the TCRdb table keeps only in-frame clones and is missing some. This sample has 55,000 to 75,000 clones, with 86% found just once. Points on this clone: Its specificity is not known.

Looked up from germline, CDR1 is SQVTM and CDR2 is ANQGSEA. After removal of 5 bases from V and 1 base from J, the junction contained 14 bases not matched to a gene. There are 17 residues in the CDR3. Specimen: blood. The J gene is TRBJ2-7, the V gene TRBV29-1; 10 bases line up with TRBD2. The clonotype comes from a boy aged 5-17 years with severe ulcerative colitis. CDR3 bases: TGCAGCGTTCTGATCCCCATGACTAGCGGGCTATCCTACGAGCAGTACTTC. It yields the protein CSVLIPMTSGLSYEQYF.